The 3 T cell receptor beta chains below all came from one sample that was sequenced in a study of cytomegalovirus exposure and HLA in healthy donors (dated by TCRdb to 2015 to 2018). Library creation used the immunoSEQ multiplex PCR assay. A mixture of 60 forward primers for TCR Vbeta segments and 13 reverse primers for TCR Jbeta segments was used in the multiplex PCR. Held by TCRdb, this immuneACCESS table contains in-frame sequences only and omits some clones. Under half of the omission traces to an unresolved V gene where checked; the cause of the rest is unknown. For this sample the table gives about 160,000 clones, of which roughly 79% were detected only once. Clones ranked in the top ten supply 7% of the sample. The material sequenced was PBMCs. The receptors come from a woman between 40 and 55 years old in good health and CMV-seropositive.

This clone was observed a handful of times. The chain couples TRBV4-3 to TRBJ2-1; maybe TRBD1 (7 bases). The germline V and J ends were trimmed by 1 base and 8 bases, with 15 bases remaining between them. This CDR3 comprises 15 residues. CDR1 and CDR2 from the germline V gene are LGHNA and YSLEER. The CDR3 DNA sequence: TGCGCCAGCAGCCAAGCGGCAGGGGGGCGATATGAGCAGTTCTTC. This sequence encodes CASSQAAGGRYEQFF.

The chain links TRBV6-4 to TRBJ1-1; D ambiguous. CDR1 MRHNA and CDR2 SNTAGT come from the germline V gene. Trimming removed 6 bases at V and 11 bases at J, with 19 bases between. The length of the CDR3 is 13 residues. CDR3 in DNA: TGTGCCAGCAGCGAAGAAGGTACCCGCGGTGCTTTCTTT. This translates into CASSEEGTRGAFF.

This chain uses TRBV4-2 with TRBJ1-4; D call uncertain. The germline V gene has CDR1 LGHNA and CDR2 YNFKEQ. CDR3 length: 16 amino acids. The V gene lost 4 bases and the J gene lost 10 bases, with 22 bases spanning the gap. The CDR3 nucleotides read TGTGCCAGCAGCCCGCCTAGGGAGCCCGGGGAAGGAAAACTGTTTTTT. It translates to CASSPPREPGEGKLFF.